This T cell receptor (beta chain) came from a study of cytomegalovirus exposure and HLA in healthy donors (dated by TCRdb to about 2017). A note on the overall study: According to a later analysis, one platform produced both the 100 to 150 validation repertoires and the 670 or so repertoires of the first cohort. The aim of the study was to test whether cataloging public T cell receptors could identify signatures of past pathogen exposure. A separate validation cohort of roughly 120 different subjects was used in addition to the 666-subject first cohort. To predict cytomegalovirus infection status, the study combined high-throughput TCR immunosequencing, statistical association of individual TCRs with disease status, and machine learning.

Receptors were amplified or captured by the immunoSEQ multiplex PCR assay. The authors' pipeline ran thus. A statistical classification framework was developed to diagnose cytomegalovirus status using the catalog of TCR beta chain sequences. TCRdb provides this immuneACCESS table in a form limited to in-frame rearrangements. Some clones are lacking; in checked studies, under half of them reflect an unresolved V gene, and why the rest are absent is not known. Clone size and V and J calls were adopted from that table, with D and trimming inferred from the DNA. Within this sample are approximately 98,000 clones, with around 95% of them counted one time only. Of the sample, approximately 0.67% is held by the ten largest clones. General findings and caveats noted by the study authors: The study listed 150 to 200 TCR beta chains as associated with cytomegalovirus. All 120 or so repertoires were used to score co-occurrence in the validation cohort in a later analysis, because that analysis had no HLA typing for the cohort. The authors suggested that the approach could potentially be generalized to other disease states and immunological phenotypes. The classifier was reported to diagnose cytomegalovirus status with high specificity and sensitivity in both the original cohort and the validation cohort. Most TCR sequences were seen in very few donors, while some public TCRs were found in many individuals. A later analysis found that TCRs clustered in the first cohort also tended to co-occur in the roughly 120 validation repertoires, with 94% of cluster scores above 0. A few of the identified cytomegalovirus-associated TCR beta chains were confirmed in vitro to be specific for cytomegalovirus antigens.

The donors were included in the validation cohort of 130 or so subjects, a group kept apart from the approximately 700-subject first cohort. About this clone itself: Its antigen remains unidentified. No base-level quality is on record; no much larger clone is a single base apart.

CDR1 and CDR2, per the germline V gene, are KGHSH and LQKENI. The CDR3 starts with the cysteine, ends with the phenylalanine, and has 15 residues. Of the read, only the CDR3 DNA is kept; its 45 bases are in frame from base 1. Deletion took 3 bases off V and 2 bases off J, with a span of 13 bases between the germline ends. The source of this sequence is a woman younger than 30 in good health and CMV-seronegative. The material sequenced was PBMCs. The chain couples TRBV18 to TRBJ1-1, with TRBD1 tentatively as D gene (5 bases match). The nucleotide sequence reads TGTGCCAGCTCACCCCCGTTACAGGTTAACACTGAAGCTTTCTTT. Its coded protein is CASSPPLQVNTEAFF.